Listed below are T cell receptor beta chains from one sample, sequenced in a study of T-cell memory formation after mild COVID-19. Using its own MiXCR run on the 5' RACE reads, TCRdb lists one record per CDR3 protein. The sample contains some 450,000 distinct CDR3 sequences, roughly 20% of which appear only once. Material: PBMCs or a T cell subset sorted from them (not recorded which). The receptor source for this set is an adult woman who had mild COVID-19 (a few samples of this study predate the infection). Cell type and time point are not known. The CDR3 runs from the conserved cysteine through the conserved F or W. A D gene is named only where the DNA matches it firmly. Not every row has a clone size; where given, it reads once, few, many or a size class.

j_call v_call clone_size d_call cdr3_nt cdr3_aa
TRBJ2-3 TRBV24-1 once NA TGTGCCACCAGTGATCCTGGAATGGGCGGATACACAGATACGCAGTATTTT CATSDPGMGGYTDTQYF
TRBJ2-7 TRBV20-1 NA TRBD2 TGCAGTGCTAGCGCCTGGACTAGCGGGCGCTACGAGCAGTACTTC CSASAWTSGRYEQYF
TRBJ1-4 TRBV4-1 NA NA TGCGCCAGCAGCCACCGACAGGCGGGTGAAAAACTGTTTTTT CASSHRQAGEKLFF
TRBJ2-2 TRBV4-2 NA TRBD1 TGTGCCAGCAGCCAGTCCCCCGGGACAGGGTTCACCGGGGAGCTGTTTTTT CASSQSPGTGFTGELFF
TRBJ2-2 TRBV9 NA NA TGTGCCAGCAGCCCCCGGGTGGGTCGGGGCACCGGGGAGCTGTTTTTT CASSPRVGRGTGELFF
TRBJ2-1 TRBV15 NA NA TGTGCCACCAGCAGACGGGCCCCGGGTGGCAATGAGCAGTTCTTC CATSRRAPGGNEQFF
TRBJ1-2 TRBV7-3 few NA TGTGCCAGCAGCTTAAAGGCAGGGAGCTATGGCTACACCTTC CASSLKAGSYGYTF
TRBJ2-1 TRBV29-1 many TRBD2 TGCAGCGTTCAAGCGGGAGCCTACAATGAGCAGTTCTTC CSVQAGAYNEQFF
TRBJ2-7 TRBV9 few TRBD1 TGTGCCAGCAGCGCGAGACCAGCCGGGACAGGGAGCGACTACGAGCAGTACTTC CASSARPAGTGSDYEQYF
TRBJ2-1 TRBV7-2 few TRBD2 TGTGCCAGCAGCTTAGCGCATCTAGCGGGAGTTTACAATGAGCAGTTCTTC CASSLAHLAGVYNEQFF
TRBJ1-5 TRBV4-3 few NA TGCGCCAGCAGCCAGGGCTTCAGTCAGCCCCAGCATTTT CASSQGFSQPQHF
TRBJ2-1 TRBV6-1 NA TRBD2 TGTGCCAGCCTGTTTACCCCGGGACTAGCGGGGTATGAGCAGTTCTTC CASLFTPGLAGYEQFF
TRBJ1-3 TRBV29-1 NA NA TGCAGCGTTGGAATAGGGAGTGGGTCTGGAAACACCATATATTTT CSVGIGSGSGNTIYF
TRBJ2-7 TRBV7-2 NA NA TGTGCCAGCAGCTTAGACGGTGCCTTCTCCTACGAGCAGTACTTC CASSLDGAFSYEQYF
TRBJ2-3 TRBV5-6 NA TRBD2 TGTGCCAGCGGACTAGCGGGAGCAGATACGCAGTATTTT CASGLAGADTQYF
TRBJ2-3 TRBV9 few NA TGTGCCAGCAGCGTAGATGGGGGGGCGCGTGGGGATACGCAGTATTTT CASSVDGGARGDTQYF
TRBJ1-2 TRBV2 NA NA TGTGCCAGCAATTACAATAGGGATCCCGCGATTAACTATGGCTACACCTTC CASNYNRDPAINYGYTF
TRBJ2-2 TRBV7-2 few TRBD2 TGTGCCAGCAGCCGCGGACTAGCGGAATGGAACACCGGGGAGCTGTTTTTT CASSRGLAEWNTGELFF
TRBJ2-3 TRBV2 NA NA TGTGCCAGCATTCCGAGGGGTCTGGATACGCAGTATTTT CASIPRGLDTQYF
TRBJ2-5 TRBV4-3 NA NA TGCGCCAGCAGCCAAGCATTATCGGGGGACATCTTGACCCAGTACTTC CASSQALSGDILTQYF
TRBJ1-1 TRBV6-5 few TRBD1 TGTGCCAGCAGTTGGACAGGGGGAGAAGCTTTCTTT CASSWTGGEAFF
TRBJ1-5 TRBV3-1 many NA TGTGCCAGCAGCCAGACCTATAGCAATCAGCCCCAGCATTTT CASSQTYSNQPQHF
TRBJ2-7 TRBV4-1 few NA TGCGCCAGCAGCCAAGTGCCCCGGTCCCCCCAGATCTACGAGCAGTACTTC CASSQVPRSPQIYEQYF
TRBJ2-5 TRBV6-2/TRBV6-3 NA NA TGTGCCAGCAGACGGACTATTTTGGAGACCCAGTACTTC CASRRTILETQYF
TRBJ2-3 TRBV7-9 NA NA TGTGCCAGCAGCTTACGGCGCGGGAGCACAGATACGCAGTATTTT CASSLRRGSTDTQYF
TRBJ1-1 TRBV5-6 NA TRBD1 TGTGCCAGCAGCTCCCTAACCCGACAGGGGGGGCTTAACACTGAAGCTTTCTTT CASSSLTRQGGLNTEAFF
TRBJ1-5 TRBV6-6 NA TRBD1 TGTGCCAGCATCTTTGACAGGGGAGGGCAGCCCCAGCATTTT CASIFDRGGQPQHF
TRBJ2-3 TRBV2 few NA TGTGCCAGCAGTGGTGAGGTTGGGGTCCTTAGCACAGATACGCAGTATTTT CASSGEVGVLSTDTQYF
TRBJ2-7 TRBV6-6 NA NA TGTGCCAGCAGTGACCCCCAGGACAGTCACTACGAGCAGTACTTC CASSDPQDSHYEQYF
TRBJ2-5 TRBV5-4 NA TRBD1 TGTGCCAGCAGCTGGGGACAGGTTGAAGAGACCCAGTACTTC CASSWGQVEETQYF
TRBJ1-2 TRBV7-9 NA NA TGTGCCAGCAGCTTAGCCCTCGGGGATGGGTATGGCTACACCTTC CASSLALGDGYGYTF
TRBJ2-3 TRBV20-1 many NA TGCAGTGCTAGGGACCAGTCGTTACCCACAGATACGCAGTATTTT CSARDQSLPTDTQYF
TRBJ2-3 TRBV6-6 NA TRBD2 TGTGCCAGCAGTTATCACCAGACTAGCGGGGGAACAGATACGCAGTATTTT CASSYHQTSGGTDTQYF
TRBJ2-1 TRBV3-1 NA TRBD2 TGTGCCAGCAGCCAACCACTAGCGGGGGAGTACAATGAGCAGTTCTTC CASSQPLAGEYNEQFF
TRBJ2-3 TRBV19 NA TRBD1 TGTGCCAGTAGTACCAAAAACTACCGGGACAGGGGGCAAGATACGCAGTATTTT CASSTKNYRDRGQDTQYF
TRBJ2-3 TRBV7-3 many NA TGTGCCAGCAGCTTACTTGGACAAGAGGTGACAGATACGCAGTATTTT CASSLLGQEVTDTQYF
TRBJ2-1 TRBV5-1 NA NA TGCGCCAGCAGCTTGGTACAGGGAGTAGCGGATGAGCAGTTCTTC CASSLVQGVADEQFF
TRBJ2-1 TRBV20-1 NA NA TGCAGTGCTAGAAAAAGTGGGGGGATCTCCTACAATGAGCAGTTCTTC CSARKSGGISYNEQFF
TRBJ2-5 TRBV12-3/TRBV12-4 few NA TGTGCCAGCGCCCTGGGGGGGACCCAGTACTTC CASALGGTQYF
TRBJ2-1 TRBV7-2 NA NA TGTGCCAGCAGCTCAAGACGTGGGCACCCCTACAATGAGCAGTTCTTC CASSSRRGHPYNEQFF
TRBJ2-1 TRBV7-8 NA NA TGTGCCAGCAGCTTAGTGGGGGGGCTGAACAATGAGCAGTTCTTC CASSLVGGLNNEQFF
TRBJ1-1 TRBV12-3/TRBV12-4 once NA TGTGCCAGCAGTTTCGGGTCGATGCCTGGAGCTTTCTTT CASSFGSMPGAFF
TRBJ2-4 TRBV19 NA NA TGTGCCAGTAGTATCTACGGTTTGGAAAACATTCAGTACTTC CASSIYGLENIQYF
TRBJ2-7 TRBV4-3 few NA TGCGCCAGCAGCCAAGACCGGGTGGAAGCGGAGGACGAGCAGTACTTC CASSQDRVEAEDEQYF
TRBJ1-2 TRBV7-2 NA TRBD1 TGTGCCAGCAACACCGGGACAGCATCTTCCGGCTACACCTTC CASNTGTASSGYTF
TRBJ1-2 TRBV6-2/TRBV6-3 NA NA TGTGCCAGCAGCGACCCGCAACCTTCAGGGGACTATGGCTACACCTTC CASSDPQPSGDYGYTF
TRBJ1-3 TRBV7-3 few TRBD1 TGTGCCAGCAGCCGGACAGGGACTAGTTCTGGAAACACCATATATTTT CASSRTGTSSGNTIYF
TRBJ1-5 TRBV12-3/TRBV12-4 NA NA TGTGCCAGCAGTTTCCTCAGTGGTAATCAGCCCCAGCATTTT CASSFLSGNQPQHF
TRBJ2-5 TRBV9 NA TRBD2 TGTGCCAGCAGCCCCTACGGGCTAGCGGGCCAAGAGACCCAGTACTTC CASSPYGLAGQETQYF
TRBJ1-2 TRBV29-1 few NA TGCAGCGTTGGAACAGTGGCCGTGGCTAACTATGGCTACACCTTC CSVGTVAVANYGYTF
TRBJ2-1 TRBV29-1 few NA TGCAGCGTGCCGGGACTGACCATGGTTGAGCAGTTCTTC CSVPGLTMVEQFF
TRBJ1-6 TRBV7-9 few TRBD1 TGTGCCAGCAGCTTGGGCGAGGGACAGTCTTCTTTTCCCCTCCACTTT CASSLGEGQSSFPLHF
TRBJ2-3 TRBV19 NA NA TGTGCCAGTAGTCCTCCGGGCCATTACACAGATACGCAGTATTTT CASSPPGHYTDTQYF
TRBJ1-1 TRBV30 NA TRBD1 TGTGCCTGGGAGACAGGGAGGGGAAACACTGAAGCTTTCTTT CAWETGRGNTEAFF
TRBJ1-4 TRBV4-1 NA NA TGCGCCAGCAGCCAAGCCGGGACTGAAAAACTGTTTTTT CASSQAGTEKLFF
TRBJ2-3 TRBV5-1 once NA TGCGCCAGCAGCTTGGAGGGCCAAAGGCCCAATGCGCAGTATTTT CASSLEGQRPNAQYF
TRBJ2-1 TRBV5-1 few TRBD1 TGCGCCAGCAGCTGGGGGACAGGGGACTACAATGAGCAGTTCTTC CASSWGTGDYNEQFF
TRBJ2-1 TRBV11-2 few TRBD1 TGTGCCAGCAGCTTTGGACGGGACAGGTGGTTTGATGAGCAGTTCTTC CASSFGRDRWFDEQFF
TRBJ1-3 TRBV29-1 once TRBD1 TGCAGCGTGGGGGACAGGGAGATATATTTT CSVGDREIYF
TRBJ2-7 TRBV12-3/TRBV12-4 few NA TGTGCCAGCAGCCTAAATACGGTCTCCTACGAGCAGTACTTC CASSLNTVSYEQYF